What follows describes a single T cell receptor beta chain. Its specific antigen is unknown. No much larger clonotype is one base removed from it; base qualities were not supplied. The data originate from a study of T cell responses to AZD1222 COVID-19 vaccine (dated by TCRdb to 2020 to 2022). General notes on the study: Because spike-specific TCR depth and breadth did not differ between the two schedules, AZD1222 recipients who got a second dose at roughly 4 weeks were pooled with those who got a second dose at roughly 12 weeks. TCR sequencing covered 233 trial participants: 207 given two doses of AZD1222 and about 26 given two doses of MenACWY control vaccine. Trial participants were enrolled by age into subgroups of 18-55, 56-69 and 70-plus years, and around 150, 28 and 57 TCR-sequenced participants, respectively, were included in these subgroups. What the study reported, not specific to this receptor: Reportedly, close to half of the unique spike-specific TCRs recognized epitopes lying outside the regions that are mutated in the B.1.351 and B.1.1.7 variants. Only five or six AZD1222 recipients were SARS-CoV-2 seropositive at baseline, limiting conclusions about previously exposed vaccinees. CD4 TCRs associated with the vaccine covered the entire spike protein, and the dominant responses were in regions 160-218 and 743-854. After two AZD1222 doses, both the breadth and the depth of spike-specific TCRs were significantly higher than at day 0 and than in MenACWY recipients. Most participants were white British and females outnumbered males, and the authors suggested that clonal diversity may have been underestimated. In the small 56-69-year group, the increase in depth fell short of significance, most likely because of low power. No day 14 peak-response samples were available, so repertoires were characterized only after the peak T cell response.

The CDR3 regions of human TCRbeta chains were analyzed by immunosequencing. Per the authors' processing: Repertoire TCRs were matched against a reference library of SARS-CoV-2-specific TCRs generated with the MIRA antigen-specificity platform. Breadth was defined as the fraction of unique TCRs that were SARS-CoV-2-associated. Depth was defined as the fraction of total T cells that were SARS-CoV-2-associated. Each spike-specific TCR was assigned to its reactive spike region and to a CD4 or CD8 class using the MIRA data. Log10-transformed breadth and depth values were compared by one-way ANOVA with Sidak's multiple comparisons tests. In TCRdb, the immuneACCESS table is reduced to in-frame sequences with V and J assigned. These tables do not hold every clone; where another copy was compared, an unresolved V gene accounts for under half, and the others remain unexplained. V, J and clone size were drawn from that table, and D and trimming were deduced from the DNA. This sample gives roughly 140,000 clones in total; roughly 88% of them show up just once. Of the sample, roughly 3% falls within the top ten clones.

The CDR3 runs 13 residues from the cysteine to the phenylalanine. Of all the DNA, just the CDR3 is kept, 39 bases in frame from base 1. CDR1 LNHDA and CDR2 SQIVND are derived from the germline V gene (reference sequence). Trimming costs V 5 bases and J 3 bases, and their ends lie 11 bases apart. The time point label of this sample denotes: baseline before first vaccination. Vaccinee samples were obtained from the UK trials COV001 and COV002, which included a single-blind randomized controlled phase 2/3 trial of AZD1222 (ChAdOx1 nCoV-19) in healthy adults. Trial participant PBMC samples were collected at day 0 and day 28 after the second dose for TCRbeta chain sequencing.

The sample consisted of peripheral blood, taken on day 0 of AZD1222 vaccination. The sequence was obtained from an adult in good health. In this chain, TRBV19 is recombined with TRBJ2-7, with no confidently assigned D gene. The DNA reads as follows: TGTGCCAGTAGTCTGGCAAGGAGCTACGAGCAGTACTTC. This encodes CASSLARSYEQYF.